Below are 9 T cell receptor beta chains sequenced from a single sample in a study of cytomegalovirus exposure and HLA in healthy donors. PCR was performed using 60 Vbeta and 13 Jbeta primers. Sequencing was performed with immunoSEQ multiplex PCR; in TCRdb, only in-frame clones are kept and a portion is missing. The table records more than 95,000 clones, roughly 74% of them present only once. Sequenced: PBMCs. The receptors here all came from a woman aged 45 to 65 in good health and CMV-seropositive.

The chain combines TRBV29-1 with TRBJ1-1; possible D gene TRBD1, 5 bases. Germline loops: CDR1 SQVTM, CDR2 ANQGSEA. The CDR3 runs to 12 residues. Trimming removed 7 bases at V and 1 base at J, with 10 bases between. The CDR3 coding sequence is TGCAGCGCGGCGGGGACGAACACTGAAGCTTTCTTT. Its translation is CSAAGTNTEAFF.

This clone occurred once. As DNA, the CDR3 is TGTGCCAGCAGCCCAACAGGGTGCGAGCAGTACTTC. Translation: CASSPTGCEQYF. The V and J genes are TRBV7-2 and TRBJ2-7; tentatively, D is TRBD1 (6 bases). This CDR3 comprises 12 residues. V shed 5 bases and J shed 6 bases, with 11 bases lying between them. From germline, CDR1 is SGHTA and CDR2 FQGNSA.

This clone was detected only a few times. J is TRBJ1-6 and V is TRBV27, with a weak D call TRBD1 (5 bases). The CDR3 runs to 16 residues. Trimming removed 5 bases from V and 7 bases from J, with 18 bases in between. Per the germline V gene, CDR1 is MNHEY and CDR2 is SMNVEV (reference sequence). The CDR3 nucleotides read TGTGCCAGCAGTCCCCGGGGGGGGTCGGGGAATTCACCCCTCCACTTT. Protein: CASSPRGGSGNSPLHF.

V usage is TRBV5-1 and J usage is TRBJ2-3, with D tentatively TRBD1 (6 bases). The CDR3 extends over 16 amino acids. Trimming left V 0 bases short and J 2 bases short, with 13 bases between. Germline loops: CDR1 SGHRS, CDR2 YFSETQ. CDR3 DNA: TGCGCCAGCAGCTTGGGTTTCCAGGGGATCACAGATACGCAGTATTTT. It encodes CASSLGFQGITDTQYF. Looking up the rest from reference TRBV5-1 and TRBJ2-3 gives the full variable domain: KAGVTQTPRYLIKTRGQQVTLSCSPISGHRSVSWYQQTPGQGLQFLFEYFSETQRNKGNFPGRFSGRQFSNSRSEMNVSTLELGDSALYLCASSLGFQGITDTQYFGPGTRLTVL.

The chain recombines TRBV11-2 with TRBJ1-4; TRBD1 might be the D (6 bases). The CDR3 extends over 15 amino acids. Trimming shortened V by 5 bases and J by 8 bases, and 18 bases separated the two germline ends. Germline V gene data show CDR1 as SGHAT and CDR2 as FQNNGV. The DNA of the CDR3 is TGTGCCAGCAGCCCACAGCAGGGGATTGGGGAAAAACTGTTTTTT. This codes for CASSPQQGIGEKLFF.

The chain carries TRBV6-1 and TRBJ2-5; 9 bases fit TRBD1. Unmatched junction bases numbered 2, after V lost 2 bases and J lost 4 bases. The CDR3 is 14 amino acids. CDR1 is MNHNS and CDR2 is SASEGT in the germline V gene. CDR3 in amino acids: CASSETGGSETQYF. The CDR3 DNA reads as TGTGCCAGCAGTGAAACAGGGGGCTCAGAGACCCAGTACTTC.

The V gene is TRBV9, the J gene TRBJ2-3; 7 bases map to TRBD1. The V segment lost 0 bases and the J segment 1 base; nucleotides outside the gene matches: 5. CDR3 size: 16 residues. Germline V gene lookup returns CDR1 SGDLS and CDR2 YYNGEE. The CDR3 here is CASSVGQGVGTDTQYF. CDR3 DNA: TGTGCCAGCAGCGTAGGCCAGGGGGTAGGCACAGATACGCAGTATTTT.

The table lists this clone with a few counts. The genes are TRBV12-5 and TRBJ2-2; 7 bases line up with TRBD1. This CDR3 region has 17 residues. V was clipped by 0 bases and J by 0 bases; unmatched bases: 4. CDR1 LGHNT and CDR2 FRNRAP come from the germline V gene. The CDR3 DNA reads TGTGCTAGTGGTTTGGTTTCCGGGACAGCGAACACCGGGGAGCTGTTTTTT. Protein product: CASGLVSGTANTGELFF.

This clone has only one observation. V usage is TRBV19 and J usage is TRBJ1-3; TRBD1 is a possible D gene (5 bases). The CDR3 covers 14 residues. Germline assignment: CDR1 LNHDA and CDR2 SQIVND (reference sequence). V was cut by 6 bases and J by 0 bases, with 9 bases left in between. CDR3 DNA: TGTGCCAGTAGGCCAGGGCACTCTGGAAACACCATATATTTT. Its translation is CASRPGHSGNTIYF.